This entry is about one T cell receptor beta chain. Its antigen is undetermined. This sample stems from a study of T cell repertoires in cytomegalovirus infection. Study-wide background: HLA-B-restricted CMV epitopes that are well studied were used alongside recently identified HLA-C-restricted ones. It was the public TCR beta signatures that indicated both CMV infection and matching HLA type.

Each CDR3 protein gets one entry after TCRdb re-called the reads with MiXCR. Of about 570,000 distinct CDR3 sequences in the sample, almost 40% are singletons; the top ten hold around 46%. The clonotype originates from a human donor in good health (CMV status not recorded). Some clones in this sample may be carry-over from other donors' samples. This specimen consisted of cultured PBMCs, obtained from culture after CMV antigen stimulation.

CDR3 amino acids: CASSEARGTGAVGQFF. For the CDR3, the DNA is TGTGCCAGCAGTGAAGCGCGGGGGACAGGTGCAGTGGGGCAGTTCTTC. This chain joins TRBV6-1 and TRBJ2-1; D is perhaps TRBD1 (8 bases). The V gene's germline CDR1 is MNHNS and CDR2 SASEGT. The CDR3 has 16 amino acids. The V and J ends lost 0 bases and 12 bases respectively, with 21 bases between them.